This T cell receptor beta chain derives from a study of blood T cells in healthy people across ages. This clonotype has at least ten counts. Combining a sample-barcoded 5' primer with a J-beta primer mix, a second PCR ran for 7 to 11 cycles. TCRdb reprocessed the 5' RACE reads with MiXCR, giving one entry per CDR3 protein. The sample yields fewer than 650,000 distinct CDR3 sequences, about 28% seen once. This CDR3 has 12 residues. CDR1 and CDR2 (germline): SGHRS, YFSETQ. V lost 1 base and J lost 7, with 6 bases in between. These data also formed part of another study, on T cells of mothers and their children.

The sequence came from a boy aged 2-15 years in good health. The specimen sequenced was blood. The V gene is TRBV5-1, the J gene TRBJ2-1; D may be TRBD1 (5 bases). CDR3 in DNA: TGCGCCAGCAGCTTGTCAGGGAATGAGCAGTTCTTC. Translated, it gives CASSLSGNEQFF.